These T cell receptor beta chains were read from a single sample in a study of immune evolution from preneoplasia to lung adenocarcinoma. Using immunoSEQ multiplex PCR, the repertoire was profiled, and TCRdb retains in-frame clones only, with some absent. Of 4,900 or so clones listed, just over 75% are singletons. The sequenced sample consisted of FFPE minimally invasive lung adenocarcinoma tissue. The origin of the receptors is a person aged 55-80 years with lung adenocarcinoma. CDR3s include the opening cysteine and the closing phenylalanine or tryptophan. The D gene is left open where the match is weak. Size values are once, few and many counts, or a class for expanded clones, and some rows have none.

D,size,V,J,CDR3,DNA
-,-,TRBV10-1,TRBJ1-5,CASSEGRRQTSNQPQHF,TGCGCCAGCAGTGAGGGGAGGCGGCAGACTAGCAATCAGCCCCAGCATTTT
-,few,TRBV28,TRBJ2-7,CASNTRAGPYEQYF,TGTGCCAGCAATACTCGGGCGGGGCCCTACGAGCAGTACTTC
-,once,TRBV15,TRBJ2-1,CATSRPLEVNEQFF,TGTGCCACCAGCAGACCACTAGAGGTCAATGAGCAGTTCTTC
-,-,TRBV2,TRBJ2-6,CASSGVGPGANVLTF,TGTGCCAGCAGTGGGGTTGGCCCTGGGGCCAACGTCCTGACTTTC
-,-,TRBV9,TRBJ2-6,CASSVGTLGANVLTF,TGTGCCAGCAGCGTTGGGACGCTAGGGGCCAACGTCCTGACTTTC
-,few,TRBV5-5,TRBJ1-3,CASSLFSPGSGNTIYF,TGTGCCAGCAGCTTGTTCTCTCCGGGTTCTGGAAACACCATATATTTT
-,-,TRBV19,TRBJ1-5,CASSIWGPNQPQHF,TGTGCCAGTAGTATCTGGGGTCCCAATCAGCCCCAGCATTTT
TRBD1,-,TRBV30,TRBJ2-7,CAWLRDRGEQYF,TGTGCCTGGCTCCGGGACAGGGGCGAGCAGTACTTC
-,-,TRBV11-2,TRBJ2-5,CASSPGGLVQETQYF,TGTGCCAGCAGCCCAGGTGGGCTAGTACAAGAGACCCAGTACTTC
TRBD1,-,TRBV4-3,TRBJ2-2,CASSPGTGWDTGELFF,TGCGCCAGCAGCCCAGGGACAGGGTGGGACACCGGGGAGCTGTTTTTT
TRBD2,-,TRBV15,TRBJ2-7,CATSLTSGGLYEQYF,TGTGCCACCAGCCTTACTAGCGGGGGCCTCTACGAGCAGTACTTC
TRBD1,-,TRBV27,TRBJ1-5,CASSTSTGEDQPQHF,TGTGCCAGCAGCACAAGTACAGGGGAGGATCAGCCCCAGCATTTT